This TCR beta chain was documented in a study of response to subunit inactivated influenza vaccine. The ends were cut back, 8 bases at V and 5 bases at J, with 21 bases in the middle. The CDR3 spans 15 residues. Germline lookup yields CDR1 SNHLY and CDR2 FYNNEI. One entry per CDR3 protein, called by TCRdb with MiXCR from the RT-PCR reads. The table lists approximately 250,000 distinct CDR3 sequences, over 9% of them singletons. The J gene is TRBJ2-5, the V gene TRBV2; possibly TRBD1 for D (6 bases). This TCR came from a man aged 45 to 65 who received an inactivated influenza vaccine. Material: non-naive T cells sorted from PBMCs, obtained approximately 15 days before vaccination. This chain's CDR3 is CASGTGLAKGETQYF. The CDR3 DNA is TGTGCCAGCGGCACAGGGCTTGCGAAGGGGGAGACCCAGTACTTC.